The subject of this entry is one T cell receptor (beta chain). The RNA input was about 0.45 to 1 ug, and it was reverse transcribed with random hexamers. An immunoSEQ multiplex PCR generated amplified TCR beta CDR3 products spanning 54 Vbeta and 13 Jbeta. Each CDR3 protein gets one entry after TCRdb re-called the immunoSEQ multiplex PCR reads with MiXCR. The sample lists under 150,000 distinct CDR3 sequences, approximately 94% occurring once. Germline V CDR1 and CDR2: SGHDT, YYEEEE. V dropped 4 bases and J dropped 1 base, with 10 bases sitting between them. CDR3 length: 14 residues. The T cells that were sequenced for TCR beta were CD8+ and CD4+ cells from blood. TEMRA cells underwent FACS enrichment and CD8+ and CD4+ T cells underwent negative isolation. The sample comes from a study of CD8 T cells in Susac syndrome.

This sequence was found in a human donor with multiple sclerosis. The specimen was CD4+ T cells from PBMCs. V and J are TRBV5-6 and TRBJ2-3; possibly TRBD2 for D (6 bases). The CDR3 region has the DNA TGTGCCAGCAGCCTCGGGACTGGCACAGATACGCAGTATTTT. This sequence encodes CASSLGTGTDTQYF.